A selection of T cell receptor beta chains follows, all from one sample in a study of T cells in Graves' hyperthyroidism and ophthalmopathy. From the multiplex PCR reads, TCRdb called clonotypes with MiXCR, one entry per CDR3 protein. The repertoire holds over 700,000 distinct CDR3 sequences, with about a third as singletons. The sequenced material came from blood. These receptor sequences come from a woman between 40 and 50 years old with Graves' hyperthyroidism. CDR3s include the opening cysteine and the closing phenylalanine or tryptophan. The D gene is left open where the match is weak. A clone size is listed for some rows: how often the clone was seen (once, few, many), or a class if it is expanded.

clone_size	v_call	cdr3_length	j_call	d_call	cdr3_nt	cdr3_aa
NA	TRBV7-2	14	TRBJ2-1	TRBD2	TGTGCCAGTATTCATAGCGGGAGGTCGGGTGAGCAGTTCTTC	CASIHSGRSGEQFF
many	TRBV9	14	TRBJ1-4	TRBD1	TGTGCCAGCAGCGCGGACAGGGGAAGTGAAAAACTGTTTTTT	CASSADRGSEKLFF
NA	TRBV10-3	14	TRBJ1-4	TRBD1	TGTGCCACTGGGACAGGGGTAAGGGGTGAAAAACTGTTTTTT	CATGTGVRGEKLFF
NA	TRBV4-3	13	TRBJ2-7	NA	TGCGCCAGCAGCCAAGAAAGGGGATGGGAGCAGTACTTC	CASSQERGWEQYF
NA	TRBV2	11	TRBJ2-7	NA	TGTGCCGGCAGTGAAGGGGTTGGGCAGTACTTC	CAGSEGVGQYF
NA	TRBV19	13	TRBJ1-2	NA	TGTGCCAGTAGTATAAGGACGGACTATGGCTACACCTTC	CASSIRTDYGYTF
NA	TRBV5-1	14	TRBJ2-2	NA	TGCGCCAGCAGCCAAGTCGATAGCAACGGGGAGCTGTTTTTT	CASSQVDSNGELFF
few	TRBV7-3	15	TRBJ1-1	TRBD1	TGTGCCAGCAGTGCCCGGGACAGGGGGTGGACTGAAGCTTTCTTT	CASSARDRGWTEAFF
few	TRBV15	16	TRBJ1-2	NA	TGTGCCACCAGCAGAGATGAAGGGTCAGGATGGGCACGCCGGGCCTTC	CATSRDEGSGWARRAF
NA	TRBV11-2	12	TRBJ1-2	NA	TGCGCCAGCAGCCAAGGGTGGAGTGGCTACACCTTC	CASSQGWSGYTF
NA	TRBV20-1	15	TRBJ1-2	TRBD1	TGCAGTGCTAGAGAGGGCGCGGACAGGTGGTATGGCTACACCTTC	CSAREGADRWYGYTF
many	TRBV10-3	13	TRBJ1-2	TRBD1	TGTGCCATCAGCCGGGGACAGGGTTACGGCTACACCTTC	CAISRGQGYGYTF
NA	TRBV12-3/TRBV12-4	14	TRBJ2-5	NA	TGTGCCAGCAGGCCACCAGGAAGGCCAGAGACCCAGTACTTC	CASRPPGRPETQYF
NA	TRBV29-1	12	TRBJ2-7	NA	TGCAGCGTCGTGACAGGCCCCTACGAGCAGTACTTC	CSVVTGPYEQYF
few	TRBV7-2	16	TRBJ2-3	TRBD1	TGTGCCAGCAGCCCTTACAGGGGCGCGGGCACAGATACGCAGTATTTT	CASSPYRGAGTDTQYF
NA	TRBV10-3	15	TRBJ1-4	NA	TGTGCCACCAGTGAGCCGACGGGGGAGAGAAAAAAGCTGTTTTTT	CATSEPTGERKKLFF
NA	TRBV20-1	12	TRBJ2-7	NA	TGCAGTGCTAGATCACTAGCCTACGAGCAGTACTTC	CSARSLAYEQYF
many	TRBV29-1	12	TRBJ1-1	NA	TGCAGCGTCGCTGCGGTGCAGACTGAAGCTTTCTTT	CSVAAVQTEAFF
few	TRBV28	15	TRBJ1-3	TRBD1	TGTGCCAGCAGCCCCCGGGACAGGGGAGGAAACACCATATATTTT	CASSPRDRGGNTIYF
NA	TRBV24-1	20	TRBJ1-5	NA	TGTGCCACCAGTTCTTATCCCGGGTGCAGGGGATTTCGAGTGGATCAGCCCCAGCATTTT	CATSSYPGCRGFRVDQPQHF
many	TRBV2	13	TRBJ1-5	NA	TGTGCCAGCAACCGACAGGGCAATCAGCCCCAGCATTTT	CASNRQGNQPQHF
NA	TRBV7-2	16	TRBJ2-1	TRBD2	TGTGCCAGCAGCTTAGTGAGACTAGCGGGAAAGAATGAGCAGTTCTTC	CASSLVRLAGKNEQFF
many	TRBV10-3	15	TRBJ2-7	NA	TGTGCCATCAGTGAGTCGACGGTACCATCCTACGAGCAGTACTTC	CAISESTVPSYEQYF
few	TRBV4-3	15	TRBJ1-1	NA	TGCGCCAGCAGCCAAGTAATTTTCGGGAACACTGAAGCTTTCTTT	CASSQVIFGNTEAFF
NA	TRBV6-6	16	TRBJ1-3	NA	TGTGCCAGCAGTCGTTCCCGGGGCCTTGCTGGAAACACCATATATTTT	CASSRSRGLAGNTIYF
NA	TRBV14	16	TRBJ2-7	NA	TGTGCCAGCAGCTATCAACAGTGGGGGGCTCAAGGAGAGCAGTACTTC	CASSYQQWGAQGEQYF
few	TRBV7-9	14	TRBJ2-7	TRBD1	TGTGCCAGCAGCTTAGGGACAGGGGGACGGGAGCAGTACTTC	CASSLGTGGREQYF
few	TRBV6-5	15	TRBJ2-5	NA	TGTGCCAGCACCTCCGTTTTCGGGGGCTTAGAGACCCAGTACTTC	CASTSVFGGLETQYF
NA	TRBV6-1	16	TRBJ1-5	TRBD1	TGTGCCAGCAGCCTGGACAGGGCTTATAGCAATCAGCCCCAGCATTTT	CASSLDRAYSNQPQHF
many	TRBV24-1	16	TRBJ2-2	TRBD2	TGTGCCACCCAGGTTAGCGGGAGAAGGAACACCGGGGAGCTGTTTTTT	CATQVSGRRNTGELFF
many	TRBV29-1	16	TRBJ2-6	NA	TGCAGCGTTGAAGATCGACGGTCCTCTGGGGCCAACGTCCTGACTTTC	CSVEDRRSSGANVLTF
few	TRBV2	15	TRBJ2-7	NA	TGTGCCAGCAGTGGCTTCAGGATCAGCTCCTACGAGCAGTACTTC	CASSGFRISSYEQYF
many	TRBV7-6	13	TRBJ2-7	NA	TGTGCCAGCAGCTCCCGATGTTGTAGCGAGCAGTACTTC	CASSSRCCSEQYF
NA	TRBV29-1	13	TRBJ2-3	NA	TGCAGCGTTGGACTAGGGGGCACAGATACGCAGTATTTT	CSVGLGGTDTQYF
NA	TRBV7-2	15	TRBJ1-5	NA	TGTGCCAGCACCCCCGGGACTTCCGTCAATCAGCCCCAGCATTTT	CASTPGTSVNQPQHF
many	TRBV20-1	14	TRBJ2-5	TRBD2	TGCAGTGCTAGAGGACTAGCAGAACAAGAGACCCAGTACTTC	CSARGLAEQETQYF
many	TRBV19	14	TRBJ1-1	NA	TGTGCCAGCAGTACCCGACAGGAGAACACTGAAGCTTTCTTT	CASSTRQENTEAFF
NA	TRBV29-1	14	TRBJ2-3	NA	TGCAGCGTCGTAGCGGATACTAGCACAGATACGCAGTATTTT	CSVVADTSTDTQYF
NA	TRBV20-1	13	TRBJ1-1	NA	TGCAGTGCTGCCGGGACCACTGACACTGAAGCTTTCTTT	CSAAGTTDTEAFF
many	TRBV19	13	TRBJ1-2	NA	TGTGCCAGTAGTGTCAGCGGTCTGACGGGCTACACCTTC	CASSVSGLTGYTF
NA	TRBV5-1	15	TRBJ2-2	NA	TGCGCCAGCAGCCAAGAGACAGGGAACACCGGGGAGCTGTTTTTT	CASSQETGNTGELFF
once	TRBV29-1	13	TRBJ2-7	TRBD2	TGCAGCGTTAGGGTAGCGGGAGTTTTTGAGCAGTACTTC	CSVRVAGVFEQYF